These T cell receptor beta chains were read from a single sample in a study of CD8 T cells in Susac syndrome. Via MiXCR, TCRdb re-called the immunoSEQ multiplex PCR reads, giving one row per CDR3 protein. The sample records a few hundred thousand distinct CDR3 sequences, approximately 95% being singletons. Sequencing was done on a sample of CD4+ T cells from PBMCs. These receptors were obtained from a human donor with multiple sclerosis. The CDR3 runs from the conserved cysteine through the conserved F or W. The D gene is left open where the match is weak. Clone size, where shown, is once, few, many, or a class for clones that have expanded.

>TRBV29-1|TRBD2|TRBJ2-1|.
CSVVLAEPYNEQFF
TGCAGCGTCGTACTAGCGGAGCCATACAATGAGCAGTTCTTC
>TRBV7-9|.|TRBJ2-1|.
CASSDRYNEQFF
TGTGCCAGCAGTGATCGCTACAATGAGCAGTTCTTC
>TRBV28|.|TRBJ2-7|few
CASSFLGYEQYF
TGTGCCAGCAGTTTTCTGGGGTACGAGCAGTACTTC
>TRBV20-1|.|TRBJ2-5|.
CSGVQGGREETQYF
TGCAGTGGAGTACAGGGGGGGCGTGAAGAGACCCAGTACTTC
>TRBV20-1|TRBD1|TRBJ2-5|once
CSARERGRRETQYF
TGCAGTGCTAGAGAGAGGGGGCGAAGGGAGACCCAGTACTTC
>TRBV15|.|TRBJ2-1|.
CATSRGWRDSSYNEQFF
TGTGCCACCAGCAGAGGGTGGCGGGATAGCTCCTACAATGAGCAGTTCTTC
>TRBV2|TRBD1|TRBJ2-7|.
CATQSGTGFYEQYF
TGTGCCACCCAATCCGGGACAGGGTTCTACGAGCAGTACTTC
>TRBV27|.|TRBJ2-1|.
CASLSTGGNEQFF
TGTGCCAGTCTTTCGACAGGCGGCAATGAGCAGTTCTTC
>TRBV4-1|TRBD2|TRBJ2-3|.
CASSQDLVAGGRSDTQYF
TGCGCCAGCAGCCAAGATTTGGTAGCGGGAGGCCGCTCCGATACGCAGTATTTT
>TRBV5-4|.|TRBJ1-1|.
CASSPLLAGSTEAFF
TGTGCCAGCAGCCCCCTTTTGGCAGGGAGCACTGAAGCTTTCTTT
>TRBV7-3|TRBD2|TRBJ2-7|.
CASSWAASGGYEQYF
TGTGCCAGCAGCTGGGCGGCTAGCGGGGGTTACGAGCAGTACTTC
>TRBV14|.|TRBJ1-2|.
CASSQGSGAYGYTF
TGTGCCAGCAGCCAAGGGTCCGGGGCCTATGGCTACACCTTC
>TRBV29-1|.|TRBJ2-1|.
CSVEEGRRYEQFF
TGCAGCGTTGAAGAGGGCAGGCGCTATGAGCAGTTCTTC
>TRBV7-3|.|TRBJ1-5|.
CASSPANSPGPQHF
TGTGCCAGCAGCCCGGCGAACTCCCCAGGGCCCCAGCATTTT
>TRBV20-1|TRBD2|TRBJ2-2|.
CSAVAGGNTGELFF
TGCAGTGCTGTAGCGGGAGGGAACACCGGGGAGCTGTTTTTT
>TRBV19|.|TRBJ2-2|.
CASSILANTGELFF
TGTGCCAGTAGTATACTAGCGAACACCGGGGAGCTGTTTTTT
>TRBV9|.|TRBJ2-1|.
CASSVGVFSEQFF
TGTGCCAGCAGCGTAGGGGTCTTCAGTGAGCAGTTCTTC
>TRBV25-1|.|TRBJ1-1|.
CASTKAGGGIPEAFF
TGTGCCAGCACAAAGGCGGGGGGCGGGATTCCTGAAGCTTTCTTT
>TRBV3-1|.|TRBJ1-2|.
CASSLGQGLPYGYTF
TGTGCCAGCAGCCTTGGGCAAGGGCTCCCCTATGGCTACACCTTC
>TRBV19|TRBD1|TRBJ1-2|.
CATHGQGLPKSYTF
TGTGCCACTCACGGACAGGGACTCCCAAAGAGCTACACCTTC
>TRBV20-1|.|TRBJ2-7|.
CSARRSAFIEQYF
TGCAGTGCTAGAAGGAGCGCTTTCATCGAGCAGTACTTC
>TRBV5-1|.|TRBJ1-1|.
CASSFSQNTEAFF
TGCGCCAGCAGCTTTTCCCAGAACACTGAAGCTTTCTTT
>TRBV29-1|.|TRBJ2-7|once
CSVSDSRLHLYEQYF
TGCAGCGTCTCAGATAGTCGTCTGCACTTATACGAGCAGTACTTC
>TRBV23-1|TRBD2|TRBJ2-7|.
CASSPWGGRRSYEQYF
TGCGCCAGCAGTCCGTGGGGCGGGAGAAGATCCTACGAGCAGTACTTC
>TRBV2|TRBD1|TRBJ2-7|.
CASRGQGAHYEQYF
TGTGCCAGCAGGGGACAGGGGGCGCATTACGAGCAGTACTTC
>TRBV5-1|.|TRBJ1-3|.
CASSSAPGNTIYF
TGCGCCAGCAGCTCTGCCCCTGGAAACACCATATATTTT
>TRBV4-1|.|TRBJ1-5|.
CASSQAPLEGREDQPQHF
TGCGCCAGCAGCCAAGCTCCCCTAGAGGGCAGGGAAGATCAGCCCCAGCATTTT
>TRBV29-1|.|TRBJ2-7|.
CSVEGLSKDEQYF
TGCAGCGTTGAAGGTCTTTCCAAAGACGAGCAGTACTTC
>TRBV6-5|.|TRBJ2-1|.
CASSYSIGTEQFF
TGTGCCAGCAGTTACTCGATAGGGACTGAGCAGTTCTTC
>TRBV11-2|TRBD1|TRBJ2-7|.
CASNLNRGSSYEQYF
TGTGCCAGCAACCTGAACAGGGGAAGCTCCTACGAGCAGTACTTC
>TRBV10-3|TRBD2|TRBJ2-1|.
CAISESGGAGYNEQFF
TGTGCCATCAGTGAGTCGGGAGGGGCAGGATACAATGAGCAGTTCTTC
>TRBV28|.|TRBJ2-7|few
CASSFGSSYEQYF
TGTGCCAGCAGTTTCGGTAGCTCCTACGAGCAGTACTTC
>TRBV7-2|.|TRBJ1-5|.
CASSLGWSGNQPQHF
TGTGCCAGCAGCTTGGGTTGGTCGGGCAATCAGCCCCAGCATTTT
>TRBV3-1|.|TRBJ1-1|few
CASSQGLNTEAFF
TGTGCCAGCAGCCAGGGGTTGAACACTGAAGCTTTCTTT
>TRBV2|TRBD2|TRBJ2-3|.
CASSGTSILTDTQYF
TGTGCCAGCAGTGGGACTAGCATTTTGACAGATACGCAGTATTTT
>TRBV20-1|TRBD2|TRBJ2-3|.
CSATSSGSADTQYF
TGCAGTGCTACCTCTAGCGGAAGCGCAGATACGCAGTATTTT
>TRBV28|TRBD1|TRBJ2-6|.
CASSWGTGGRSGANVLTF
TGTGCCAGCAGTTGGGGGACAGGGGGTCGAAGTGGGGCCAACGTCCTGACTTTC
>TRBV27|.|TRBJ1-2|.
CASSPGGRGVSNGYTF
TGTGCCAGCAGTCCTGGTGGCAGGGGCGTTAGTAATGGCTACACCTTC
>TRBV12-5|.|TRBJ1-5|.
CASGLGWTDGNQPQHF
TGTGCTAGTGGTTTGGGCTGGACAGATGGCAATCAGCCCCAGCATTTT
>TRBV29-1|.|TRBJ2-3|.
CSYGSADTQYF
TGCAGCTACGGATCCGCTGATACGCAGTATTTT
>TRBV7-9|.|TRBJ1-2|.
CASSFGNDNYGYTF
TGTGCCAGCAGCTTCGGGAACGATAACTATGGCTACACCTTC